Listed below are T cell receptor beta chains from one sample, sequenced in a study of early T cells in non-severe SARS-CoV-2 infection. Each CDR3 protein is one row after TCRdb ran MiXCR on the 5' RACE reads. The sample records about 52,000 distinct CDR3 sequences, roughly 6.8% being singletons. Source material: whole blood. These receptors were taken from an adult who was a healthcare worker with PCR-confirmed SARS-CoV-2 infection or an uninfected control (not recorded which). CDR3s include the opening cysteine and the closing phenylalanine or tryptophan. The D gene is left open where the match is weak. Size is omitted from some rows. Given values are once, few, many or a class for expanded clones.

TRBJ1-4 | many | TRBV5-5 | . | TGTGCCAGCAGCTTGAATCGGGCACGGAGGGGGGAAAAACTGTTTTTT | CASSLNRARRGEKLFF
TRBJ1-3 | few | TRBV9 | . | TGTGCCAGCAGCCACGCCGCCGGGGACGCAGGGTTCTTTGGAAACACCATATATTTT | CASSHAAGDAGFFGNTIYF
TRBJ2-3 | many | TRBV7-6 | . | TGTGCCAGCAGCTTAGTAGACTGGAAAAGCACAGATACGCAGTATTTT | CASSLVDWKSTDTQYF
TRBJ2-7 | many | TRBV6-2/TRBV6-3 | TRBD1 | TGTGCCATCAGGACAGGGGGCGAGCAGTACTTC | CAIRTGGEQYF
TRBJ2-3 | few | TRBV11-3 | TRBD1 | TGTGCCAGCAGCTCAGACCCGGACAGGGCCTCCACAGATACGCAGTATTTT | CASSSDPDRASTDTQYF
TRBJ2-7 | . | TRBV11-2 | . | TGTGCCAGCAGCTTAGATTTCGCCCGGGCCGAGCAGTACTTC | CASSLDFARAEQYF
TRBJ2-1 | few | TRBV6-1 | . | TGTGCCAGCAGTGAGGGGGATATCTCCTACAATGAGCAGTTCTTC | CASSEGDISYNEQFF
TRBJ1-6 | many | TRBV5-4 | . | TGTGCCAGCAGGGAGGAGATTAATTCACCCCTCCACTTT | CASREEINSPLHF
TRBJ2-1 | few | TRBV4-1 | . | TGCGCCAGCAGCCAAGCGTCAGGGCTGAGGTTGTTCGATGAGCAGTTCTTC | CASSQASGLRLFDEQFF
TRBJ2-3 | many | TRBV2 | TRBD1 | TGTGCCAGCAGGGGACAGGGCCTTAGCACAGATACGCAGTATTTT | CASRGQGLSTDTQYF
TRBJ1-4 | many | TRBV7-8 | TRBD1 | TGTGCCAGCAGCTTGCCAGGGACAGGGGGATTTGAAAAACTGTTTTTT | CASSLPGTGGFEKLFF
TRBJ2-6 | few | TRBV15 | . | TGTGCCACCAGCAGAGGGGGAATCTCTGGGGCCAACGTCCTGACTTTC | CATSRGGISGANVLTF
TRBJ2-1 | many | TRBV20-1 | . | TGCAGTGCTCCTCGGGACGGTAGCTCCTACAATGAGCAGTTCTTC | CSAPRDGSSYNEQFF
TRBJ2-2 | many | TRBV3-1 | . | TGTGCCAGCAGCCAACCCCCCCGACGAGGAATTGTGGTTCCCGGGGAGCTGTTTTTT | CASSQPPRRGIVVPGELFF
TRBJ2-4 | few | TRBV3-1 | . | TGTGCCAGCAGCCGGGGGACATGGTTAGCCAAAAACATTCAGTACTTC | CASSRGTWLAKNIQYF
TRBJ1-1 | many | TRBV7-2 | . | TGTGCCAGCAGCTTAGCGATGGGGGACACTGAAGCTTTCTTT | CASSLAMGDTEAFF
TRBJ1-2 | few | TRBV6-1 | . | TGTGCCAGCAGTGAAAGCAGAGTAAACTATGGCTACACCTTC | CASSESRVNYGYTF
TRBJ2-3 | . | TRBV20-1 | TRBD2 | TGCAGTGCTTTCAGCGGGGGGGCCTTCACAGATACGCAGTATTTT | CSAFSGGAFTDTQYF
TRBJ2-7 | . | TRBV7-6 | TRBD2 | TGTGCCAGCAGCTTAGAGTCGGGGGGAGTCTACGAGCAGTACTTC | CASSLESGGVYEQYF
TRBJ2-5 | . | TRBV5-1 | TRBD2 | TGCGCCAGCAGCATGAGCGGGGGGTACGCGGAGACCCAGTACTTC | CASSMSGGYAETQYF
TRBJ1-3 | many | TRBV21-1 | . | TGTGCCAGCCCCGGAGAATCTGGAAACACCATATATTTT | CASPGESGNTIYF
TRBJ1-6 | . | TRBV27 | . | TGTGCCAGCAGTTTAGGGGGTGCCAATTCACCCCTCCACTTT | CASSLGGANSPLHF
TRBJ2-3 | . | TRBV11-2 | . | TGTGCCAGCAGCTTATTGGGCGGGTCGGATACGCAGTATTTT | CASSLLGGSDTQYF
TRBJ1-1 | many | TRBV12-3/TRBV12-4 | . | TGTGCCAGCAGTTTTAGCGGGACTGAAGCTTTCTTT | CASSFSGTEAFF
TRBJ2-1 | many | TRBV15 | . | TGTGCCACCAGCGTAGACAGGTGGTCCTACAATGAGCAGTTCTTC | CATSVDRWSYNEQFF
TRBJ2-7 | . | TRBV19 | . | TGTGCCAGTAGTATCGGTTTAACCGGGTCCTACGAGCAGTACTTC | CASSIGLTGSYEQYF
TRBJ2-5 | many | TRBV20-1 | . | TGCAGTGCTTCGACTAGTGAGTGGGAGACCCAGTACTTC | CSASTSEWETQYF
TRBJ1-2 | many | TRBV29-1 | . | TGCAGCGTTGAAGATTACAACAGGGATGGCTACACCTTC | CSVEDYNRDGYTF
TRBJ2-2 | . | TRBV11-2 | . | TGTGCCAGCAGCTTAGCTGGGGAGCCGTTTTTT | CASSLAGEPFF
TRBJ1-2 | many | TRBV6-2/TRBV6-3 | . | TGTGCCAGCAGTCGCGGGACTGACTATGGCTACACCTTC | CASSRGTDYGYTF
TRBJ1-5 | many | TRBV4-3 | . | TGCGCCAGCAGCCAAGATTGGGGTTGGGAGGGAGGTCAGCCCCAGCATTTT | CASSQDWGWEGGQPQHF
TRBJ1-3 | . | TRBV20-1 | . | TGCAGTGCTATTTCCGGGGTCGGTGGACTCTCTGGAAACACCATATATTTT | CSAISGVGGLSGNTIYF
TRBJ2-7 | many | TRBV6-6 | TRBD2 | TGTGCCAGCAGACCCGTCGGGGGGTCCTACGAGCAGTACTTC | CASRPVGGSYEQYF
TRBJ2-3 | . | TRBV2 | . | TGTGCCAGCAGTGATCATCGGGGCACGCAGTATTTT | CASSDHRGTQYF
TRBJ2-7 | few | TRBV27 | . | TGTGCCAGCAGTTTAGCGGACCCCCAAGGCGAGCAGTACTTC | CASSLADPQGEQYF
TRBJ1-1 | few | TRBV19 | . | TGTGCCAGTAGTATGTGGCAGAGATCTGTTGAAGCTTTCTTT | CASSMWQRSVEAFF
TRBJ2-5 | . | TRBV2 | . | TGTGCCAGCCTCTTCGGCTACCCAGAGACCCAGTACTTC | CASLFGYPETQYF
TRBJ1-2 | many | TRBV6-1 | . | TGTGCCAGCAGCGTGGAGGTGTCTAACTATGGCTACACCTTC | CASSVEVSNYGYTF
TRBJ2-1 | many | TRBV20-1 | TRBD2 | TGCAGTGCTAGACAGCCAAGAGGGCGGGGGGCCTACAATGAGCAGTTCTTC | CSARQPRGRGAYNEQFF
TRBJ1-1 | many | TRBV12-3/TRBV12-4 | . | TGTGCCAGCAGTTTCGAGGGAGCAAGGAGGAACACTGAAGCTTTCTTT | CASSFEGARRNTEAFF
TRBJ2-7 | many | TRBV5-5 | TRBD1 | TGTGCCAGCAGCGAGTACAGGGGGGAAATCTACGAGCAGTACTTC | CASSEYRGEIYEQYF
TRBJ1-1 | many | TRBV12-3/TRBV12-4 | . | TGTGCCAGCAGTTTCTTGGGGACGAACACTGAAGCTTTCTTT | CASSFLGTNTEAFF
TRBJ2-2 | few | TRBV9 | TRBD2 | TGTGCCAGCAGCACCAACCTAGCGGGGGGGCCACCCACCGGGGAGCTGTTTTTT | CASSTNLAGGPPTGELFF
TRBJ1-1 | many | TRBV6-5 | . | TGTGCCAGCAGTAGGGGATCATTTCGCACGACTGAAGCTTTCTTT | CASSRGSFRTTEAFF
TRBJ1-6 | many | TRBV6-6 | TRBD1 | TGTGCCAGCGGGACGGACAGGGGGAATGGTAATTCACCCCTCCACTTT | CASGTDRGNGNSPLHF
TRBJ1-1 | many | TRBV29-1 | TRBD1 | TGCAGCGTTGAAGGCCCGGACAGGGGATTGACTGAAGCTTTCTTT | CSVEGPDRGLTEAFF
TRBJ2-3 | . | TRBV29-1 | . | TGCAGCACACAAGGGGGGAAAGATACGCAGTATTTT | CSTQGGKDTQYF
TRBJ2-3 | few | TRBV20-1 | TRBD1 | TGCAGTGCTAGATCCGGACAGGGGAGGGATACGCAGTATTTT | CSARSGQGRDTQYF
TRBJ2-2 | many | TRBV5-4 | TRBD2 | TGTGCCAGCAGCCCGAGGACTAGCCCGAACACCGGGGAGCTGTTTTTT | CASSPRTSPNTGELFF
TRBJ1-1 | many | TRBV5-1 | . | TGCGCCAGCAGCTTGGCAGGGACATCGAACACTGAAGCTTTCTTT | CASSLAGTSNTEAFF
TRBJ1-2 | . | TRBV11-2 | . | TGTGCCAGCAGCATATTTATTTTC | CASSIFIF
TRBJ1-1 | few | TRBV9 | TRBD1 | TGTGCCAGCAGCGTCACAGGGGAGACTGAAGCTTTCTTT | CASSVTGETEAFF
TRBJ2-7 | many | TRBV12-3/TRBV12-4 | . | TGTGCCAGCAGTTTTAGTACGGAAGAGCAGTACTTC | CASSFSTEEQYF
TRBJ2-7 | many | TRBV4-2 | . | TGTGCCAGCAGCCAAGTGGGTGCTCTCTACGAGCAGTACTTC | CASSQVGALYEQYF
TRBJ2-2 | . | TRBV11-3 | TRBD1 | TGTGCCAGCAGCTTAGGGGACAGGGATTCCGGGGAGCTGTTTTTT | CASSLGDRDSGELFF